This section outlines one T cell receptor (beta chain) sequence together with its context. This record comes from a study of OX40 agonist ivuxolimab in advanced cancers. Data came from immunoSEQ multiplex PCR; TCRdb stores just in-frame clones and leaves some out. The sample records roughly 81,000 clones, approximately 90% being singletons. Germline values: CDR1 DFQATT, CDR2 SNEGSKA (reference sequence). This CDR3 region has 11 residues. Trimming cost V 3 bases and J 8 bases, with 10 bases left between them. This chain links TRBV20-1 with TRBJ1-1; no definite D call. This receptor was taken from an adult with an advanced solid tumor such as melanoma, head and neck, liver or kidney cancer. Material: CD4+ or CD8+ T cells sorted from blood, obtained in a trial of the OX40 agonist ivuxolimab. The CDR3 is CSARGSWEAFF. The CDR3, as DNA: TGCAGTGCTAGGGGGTCATGGGAAGCTTTCTTT.